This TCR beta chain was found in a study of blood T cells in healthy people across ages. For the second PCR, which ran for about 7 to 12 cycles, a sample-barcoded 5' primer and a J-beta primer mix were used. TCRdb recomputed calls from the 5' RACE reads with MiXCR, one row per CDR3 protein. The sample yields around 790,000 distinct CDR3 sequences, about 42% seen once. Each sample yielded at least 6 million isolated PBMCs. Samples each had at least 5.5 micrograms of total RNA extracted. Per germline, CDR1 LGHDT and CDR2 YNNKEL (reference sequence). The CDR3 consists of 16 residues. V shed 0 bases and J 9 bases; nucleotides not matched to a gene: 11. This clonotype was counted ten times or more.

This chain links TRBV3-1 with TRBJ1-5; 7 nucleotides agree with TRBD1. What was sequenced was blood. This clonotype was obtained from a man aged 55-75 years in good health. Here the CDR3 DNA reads TGTGCCAGCAGCCAAGATCCTAGGACAGGCCCTCGGCCCCAGCATTTT. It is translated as CASSQDPRTGPRPQHF.